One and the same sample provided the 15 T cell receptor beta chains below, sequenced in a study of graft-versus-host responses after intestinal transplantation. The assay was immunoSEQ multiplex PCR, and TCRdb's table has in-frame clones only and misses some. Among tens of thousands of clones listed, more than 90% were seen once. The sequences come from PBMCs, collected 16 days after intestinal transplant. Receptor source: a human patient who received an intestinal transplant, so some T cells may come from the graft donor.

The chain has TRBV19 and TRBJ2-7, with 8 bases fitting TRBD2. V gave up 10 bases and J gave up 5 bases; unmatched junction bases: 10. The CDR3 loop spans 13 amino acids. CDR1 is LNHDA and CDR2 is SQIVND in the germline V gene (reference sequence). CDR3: CATSILSGDEQYF. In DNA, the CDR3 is TGTGCCACCTCGATACTTAGCGGGGACGAGCAGTACTTC.

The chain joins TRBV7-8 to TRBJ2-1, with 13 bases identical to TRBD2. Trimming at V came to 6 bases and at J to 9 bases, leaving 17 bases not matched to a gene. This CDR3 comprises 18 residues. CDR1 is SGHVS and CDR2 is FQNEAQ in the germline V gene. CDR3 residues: CASSPGTSGILRVPEQFF. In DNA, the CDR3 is TGTGCCAGCAGTCCTGGGACTAGCGGGATATTACGCGTCCCTGAGCAGTTCTTC.

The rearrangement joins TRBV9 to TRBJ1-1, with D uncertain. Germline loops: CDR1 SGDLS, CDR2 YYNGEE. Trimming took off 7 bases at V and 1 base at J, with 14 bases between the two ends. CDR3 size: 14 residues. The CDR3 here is CASSVVDGNTEAFF. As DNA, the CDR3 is TGTGCCAGCTCCGTAGTAGACGGGAACACTGAAGCTTTCTTT.

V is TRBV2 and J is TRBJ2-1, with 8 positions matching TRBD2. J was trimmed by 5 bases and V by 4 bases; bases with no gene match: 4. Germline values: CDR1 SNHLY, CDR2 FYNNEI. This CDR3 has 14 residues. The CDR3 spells CASSGGLGDNEQFF. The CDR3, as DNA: TGTGCCAGCAGTGGGGGACTAGGGGACAATGAGCAGTTCTTC.

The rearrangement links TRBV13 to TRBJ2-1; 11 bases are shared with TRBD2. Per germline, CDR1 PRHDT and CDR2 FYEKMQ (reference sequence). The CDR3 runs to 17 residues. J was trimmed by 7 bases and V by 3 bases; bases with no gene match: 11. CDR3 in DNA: TGTGCCAGCAGCTTCTCTCCTAGCGGGAGGCTGAAGAATGAGCAGTTCTTC. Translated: CASSFSPSGRLKNEQFF.

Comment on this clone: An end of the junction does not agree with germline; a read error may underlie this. The CDR3 DNA follows: TGTGCCAGCAGTCCCCCGCTGGTAGTCTCCAACAATGAGCAGTTCTTC. This translates into CASSPPLVVSNNEQFF. This chain joins TRBV2 and TRBJ2-1; D unclear. CDR3 size: 16 residues. Germline CDR1 and CDR2: SNHLY and FYNNEI.

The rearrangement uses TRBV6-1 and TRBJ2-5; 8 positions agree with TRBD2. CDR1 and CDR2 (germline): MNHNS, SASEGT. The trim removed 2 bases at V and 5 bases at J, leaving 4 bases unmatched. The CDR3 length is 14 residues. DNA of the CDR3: TGTGCCAGCAGTGAAATGGGACTAGGGGAGACCCAGTACTTC. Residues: CASSEMGLGETQYF.

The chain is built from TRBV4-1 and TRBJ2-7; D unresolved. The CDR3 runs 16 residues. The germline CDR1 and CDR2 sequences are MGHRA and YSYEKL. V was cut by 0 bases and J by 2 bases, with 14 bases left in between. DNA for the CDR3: TGCGCCAGCAGCCAAGAGACGTCCTGGCTAACCTACGAGCAGTACTTC. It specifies CASSQETSWLTYEQYF.

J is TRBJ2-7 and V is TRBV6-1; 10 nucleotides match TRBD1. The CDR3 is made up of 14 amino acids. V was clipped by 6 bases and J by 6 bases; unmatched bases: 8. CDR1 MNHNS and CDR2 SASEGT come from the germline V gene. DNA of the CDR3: TGTGCCAGCAGCCTCGGACAGGGGGTGGGCGAGCAGTACTTC. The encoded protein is CASSLGQGVGEQYF.

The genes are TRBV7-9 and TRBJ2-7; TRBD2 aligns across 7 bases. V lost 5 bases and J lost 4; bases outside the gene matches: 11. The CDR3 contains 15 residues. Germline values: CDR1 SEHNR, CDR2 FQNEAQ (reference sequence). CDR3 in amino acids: CASSPVGGGPYEQYF. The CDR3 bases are TGTGCCAGCAGCCCTGTGGGGGGAGGGCCTTACGAGCAGTACTTC.

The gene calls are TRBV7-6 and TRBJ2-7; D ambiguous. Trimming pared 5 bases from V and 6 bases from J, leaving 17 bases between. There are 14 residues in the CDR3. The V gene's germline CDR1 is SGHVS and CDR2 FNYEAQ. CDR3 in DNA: TGTGCCAGCAGCCCGGAACCTGGAAACGGCGAGCAGTACTTC. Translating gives CASSPEPGNGEQYF.

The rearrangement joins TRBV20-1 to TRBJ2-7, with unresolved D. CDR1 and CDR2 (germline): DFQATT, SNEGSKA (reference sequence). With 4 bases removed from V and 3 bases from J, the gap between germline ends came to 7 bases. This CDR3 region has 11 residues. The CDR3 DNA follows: TGCAGTGCTACTGACCTCTACGAGCAGTACTTC. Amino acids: CSATDLYEQYF.

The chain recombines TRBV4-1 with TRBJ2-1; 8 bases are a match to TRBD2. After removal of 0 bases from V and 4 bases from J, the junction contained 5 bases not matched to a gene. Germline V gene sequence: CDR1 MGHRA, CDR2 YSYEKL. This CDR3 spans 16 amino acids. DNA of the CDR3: TGCGCCAGCAGCCAAGAAGCCGGGAGGGAATACAATGAGCAGTTCTTC. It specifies CASSQEAGREYNEQFF.

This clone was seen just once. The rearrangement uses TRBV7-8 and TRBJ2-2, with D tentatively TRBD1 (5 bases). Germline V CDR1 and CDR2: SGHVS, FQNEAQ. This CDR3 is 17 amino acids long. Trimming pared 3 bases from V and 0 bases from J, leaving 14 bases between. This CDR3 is CASSFSTARANTGELFF. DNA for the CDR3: TGTGCCAGCAGCTTCTCGACAGCAAGGGCGAACACCGGGGAGCTGTTTTTT.

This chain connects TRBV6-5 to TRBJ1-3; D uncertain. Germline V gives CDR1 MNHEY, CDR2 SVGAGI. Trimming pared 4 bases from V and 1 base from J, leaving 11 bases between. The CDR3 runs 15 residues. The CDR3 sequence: CASSLEGASGNTIYF. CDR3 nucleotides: TGTGCCAGCAGTTTAGAGGGAGCTTCTGGAAACACCATATATTTT.